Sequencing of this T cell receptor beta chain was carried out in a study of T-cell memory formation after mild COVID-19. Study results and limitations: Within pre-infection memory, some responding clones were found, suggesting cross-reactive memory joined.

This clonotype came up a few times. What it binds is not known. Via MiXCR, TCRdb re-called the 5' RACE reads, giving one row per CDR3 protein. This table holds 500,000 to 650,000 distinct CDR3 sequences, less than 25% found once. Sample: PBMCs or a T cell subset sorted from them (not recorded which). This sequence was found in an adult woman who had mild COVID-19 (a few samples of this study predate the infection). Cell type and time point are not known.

The CDR3 loop reads CASSLGVTDGRGTGELFF. CDR3 in DNA: TGTGCCAGCAGCTTAGGCGTAACGGACGGGAGAGGGACCGGGGAGCTGTTTTTT. The rearrangement links TRBV7-2 to TRBJ2-2, with a possible D match to TRBD2 (6 bases). This CDR3 spans 18 amino acids. The V end was cut by 1 base, the J end by 5 bases, with 20 bases between. Germline V lookup: CDR1 SGHTA, CDR2 FQGNSA.